The sequence of this T cell receptor (beta chain) was determined in a study of lung T cells in sarcoidosis with Löfgren's syndrome. Broader study findings: Sarcoidosis antigen recognition was only suggested, antigen unidentified.

Each CDR3 protein is one row after TCRdb ran MiXCR on the reads. The table shows roughly 2,500 distinct CDR3 sequences, with under 25% occurring only once. On this clonotype: Its antigen is unknown. A much larger clone lies one base from this, so it may be a read error.

This receptor was taken from a human donor with sarcoidosis (Löfgren's syndrome or another form), or a control subject (not recorded which). The source material was CD4+ T cells from bronchoalveolar lavage.

CDR3 nucleotide sequence: TGTGCCAATAGTAGCGGGACCACCAAAATCTACGAGCAGTACTTC. Protein: CANSSGTTKIYEQYF. This chain uses TRBV19 with TRBJ2-7; TRBD2 aligns across 8 bases. This CDR3 region has 15 residues. The V gene's germline CDR1 is LNHDA and CDR2 SQIVND (reference sequence).